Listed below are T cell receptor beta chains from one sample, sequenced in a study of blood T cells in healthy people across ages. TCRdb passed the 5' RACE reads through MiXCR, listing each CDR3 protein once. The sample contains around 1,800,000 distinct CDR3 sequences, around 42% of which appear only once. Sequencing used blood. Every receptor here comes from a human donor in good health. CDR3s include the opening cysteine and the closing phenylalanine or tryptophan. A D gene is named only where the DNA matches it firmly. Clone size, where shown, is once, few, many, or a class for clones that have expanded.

CSASGYSAGGWVDTQYF,TGCAGTGCTAGTGGTTACTCAGCGGGGGGGTGGGTAGATACGCAGTATTTT,TRBD2,.,TRBV20-1,17,TRBJ2-3
CSVAGQGIDEQYF,TGCAGCGTCGCGGGACAAGGGATCGACGAGCAGTACTTC,.,.,TRBV29-1,13,TRBJ2-7
CSATSGGLTEAFF,TGCAGTGCCACTTCGGGGGGGTTGACTGAAGCTTTCTTT,.,few,TRBV20-1,13,TRBJ1-1
CASTPGGGTQYF,TGTGCCAGCACGCCGGGAGGAGGGACCCAGTACTTC,TRBD2,once,TRBV6-5,12,TRBJ2-5
CASSLLSGVGYTF,TGTGCCAGCAGCTTATTATCGGGGGTGGGCTACACCTTC,.,once,TRBV7-2,13,TRBJ1-2
CASSQRTGIDQPQHF,TGCGCCAGCAGCCAAAGGACAGGGATTGATCAGCCCCAGCATTTT,TRBD1,few,TRBV4-1,15,TRBJ1-5
CASNQGGGSYNEQFF,TGCGCCAGCAACCAAGGCGGAGGCTCCTACAATGAGCAGTTCTTC,.,.,TRBV4-3,15,TRBJ2-1
CASRLTGGVGYTF,TGTGCCAGCAGGCTCACAGGGGGCGTGGGCTACACCTTC,TRBD1,.,TRBV25-1,13,TRBJ1-2
CSATPETGHGEKLFF,TGCAGTGCAACCCCCGAGACAGGGCATGGTGAAAAACTGTTTTTT,TRBD1,.,TRBV20-1,15,TRBJ1-4
CSAPASGGLSSYNEQFF,TGCAGTGCCCCGGCTAGCGGGGGGCTAAGCTCCTACAATGAGCAGTTCTTC,TRBD2,.,TRBV20-1,17,TRBJ2-1
CASSWTSASYEQYF,TGTGCCAGCAGTTGGACATCGGCTTCCTACGAGCAGTACTTC,.,few,TRBV27,14,TRBJ2-7
CASSSPLQPQHF,TGTGCCAGCAGCTCACCGCTTCAGCCCCAGCATTTT,.,.,TRBV7-3,12,TRBJ1-5
CASSSYGQGYEQYF,TGTGCCAGCAGCTCATACGGACAGGGCTACGAGCAGTACTTC,TRBD1,.,TRBV11-2,14,TRBJ2-7
CASSPGGASYEQFF,TGTGCCAGCAGCCCGGGGGGGGCGTCCTACGAGCAGTTCTTC,TRBD2,few,TRBV6-2/TRBV6-3,14,TRBJ2-1
CASSYGGGGFDEQYF,TGTGCCAGCAGTTACGGTGGGGGGGGCTTCGACGAGCAGTACTTC,.,.,TRBV6-2/TRBV6-3,15,TRBJ2-7
CASSRDNYDYTF,TGTGCCAGCAGTCGGGACAACTATGACTACACCTTC,.,few,TRBV12-3/TRBV12-4,12,TRBJ1-2
CASSYSRQGSVSNQPQHF,TGTGCCAGCAGTTACTCGAGGCAGGGGAGTGTGAGCAATCAGCCCCAGCATTTT,.,.,TRBV6-2/TRBV6-3,18,TRBJ1-5
CANSLDTSGGAYNEQFF,TGTGCCAACAGCTTAGATACTAGCGGGGGGGCTTACAATGAGCAGTTCTTC,TRBD2,.,TRBV7-6,17,TRBJ2-1
CASSETGGLKLFF,TGTGCCAGCAGTGAAACCGGAGGATTAAAACTGTTTTTT,.,.,TRBV2,13,TRBJ1-4
CSARTRQDYEQYF,TGCAGTGCTAGAACAAGGCAGGATTACGAGCAGTACTTC,.,.,TRBV20-1,13,TRBJ2-7
CASRARTDTQYF,TGTGCCAGCAGGGCCAGAACAGATACGCAGTATTTT,.,.,TRBV6-5,12,TRBJ2-3
CASGGRDQETQYF,TGTGCCAGCGGGGGGAGAGACCAAGAGACCCAGTACTTC,.,.,TRBV2,13,TRBJ2-5